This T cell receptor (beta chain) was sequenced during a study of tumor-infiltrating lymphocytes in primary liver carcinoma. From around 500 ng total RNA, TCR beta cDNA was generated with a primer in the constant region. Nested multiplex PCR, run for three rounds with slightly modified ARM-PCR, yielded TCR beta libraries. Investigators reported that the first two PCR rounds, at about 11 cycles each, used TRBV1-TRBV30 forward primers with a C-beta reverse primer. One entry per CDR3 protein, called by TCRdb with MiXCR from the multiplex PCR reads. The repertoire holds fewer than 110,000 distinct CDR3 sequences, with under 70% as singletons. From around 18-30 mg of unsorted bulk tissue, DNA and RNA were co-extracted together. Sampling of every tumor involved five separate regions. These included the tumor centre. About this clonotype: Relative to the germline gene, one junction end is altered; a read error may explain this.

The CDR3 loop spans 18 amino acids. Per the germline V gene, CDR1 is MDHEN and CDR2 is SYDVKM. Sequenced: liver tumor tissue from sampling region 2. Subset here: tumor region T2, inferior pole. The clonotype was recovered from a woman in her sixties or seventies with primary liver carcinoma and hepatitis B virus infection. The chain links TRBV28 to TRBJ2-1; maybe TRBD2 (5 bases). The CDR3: CASSSGGYGVAAVDEHFF. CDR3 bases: TGTGCCAGCAGTTCTGGAGGCTATGGAGTGGCGGCAGTGGATGAGCACTTCTTC. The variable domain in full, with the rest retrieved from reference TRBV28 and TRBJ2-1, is DVKVTQSSRYLVKRTGEKVFLECVQDMDHENMFWYRQDPGLGLRLIYFSYDVKMKEKGDIPEGYSVSREKKERFSLILESASTNQTSMYLCASSSGGYGVAAVDEHFFGPGTRLTVL.